This T cell receptor beta chain was captured in a study of memory CD4+ T cells and cytomegalovirus serostatus. Study background: Donors were healthy Belgian adults, several CMV seropositive and 24 seronegative. Overall study results and limits: The CMV-associated TCR signature appears largely within the CD4+ memory repertoire.

Single viable CD3+CD4+CD8-CD45RO+ cells were sorted as the memory CD4+ T cells. Original data processing: Out-of-frame sequences were removed, leaving 2,204,828 distinct TCRbeta sequences. Clones were read by immunoSEQ multiplex PCR, and TCRdb kept only the in-frame ones, dropping some. V and J calls and clone size follow that table, whereas D and trimming were derived from the DNA. The profile shows tens of thousands of clones, more than 70% of them singletons. Points on this clone: Its specificity is not known.

This CDR3 is built from 15 residues. V lost 0 bases, J lost 6 bases, and 11 bases lay in between. The V gene's germline CDR1 is MNHEY and CDR2 SVGAGI. The clonotype originates from an adult in good health and CMV-seronegative. Some clones in this sample may be carry-over from other donors' samples. The sample taken for sequencing was memory CD4+ T cells from blood. The chain combines TRBV6-5 with TRBJ1-4; perhaps TRBD1 as D (6 bases). The CDR3 sequence is CASSYSGRGHEKLFF. The CDR3 nucleotides read TGTGCCAGCAGTTACTCTGGCAGGGGCCATGAAAAACTGTTTTTT.